This T cell receptor beta chain emerged from a study of cytomegalovirus exposure and HLA in healthy donors. Study overall: Genetic ancestry analysis placed around four fifths of the 400 or so donors that were genotyped in the Caucasian-associated cluster.

As concerns this clone: Its target is not known.

PCR employed 60 Vbeta and 13 Jbeta primers. Generated by immunoSEQ multiplex PCR, the TCRdb table keeps only in-frame clones and is missing some. The sample includes about 170,000 clones, around 81% of them seen just once. Findings and limits, study-wide: Solely CMV serostatus was available to characterize immune exposure.

Germline trimming cut 4 bases from V and 4 bases from J; bases unmatched to any gene: 14. Per germline, CDR1 LGHNA and CDR2 YNFKEQ. The CDR3 is 18 amino acids. This clonotype was obtained from a woman under 30 in good health and CMV-seropositive. The chain combines TRBV4-2 with TRBJ2-3; 10 bases match TRBD2. The sequencing input was PBMCs. CDR3 in DNA: TGTGCCAGCAGCCCAATGCTCTTTAGCGGGGGGTTATCAGATACGCAGTATTTT. Amino acids: CASSPMLFSGGLSDTQYF.